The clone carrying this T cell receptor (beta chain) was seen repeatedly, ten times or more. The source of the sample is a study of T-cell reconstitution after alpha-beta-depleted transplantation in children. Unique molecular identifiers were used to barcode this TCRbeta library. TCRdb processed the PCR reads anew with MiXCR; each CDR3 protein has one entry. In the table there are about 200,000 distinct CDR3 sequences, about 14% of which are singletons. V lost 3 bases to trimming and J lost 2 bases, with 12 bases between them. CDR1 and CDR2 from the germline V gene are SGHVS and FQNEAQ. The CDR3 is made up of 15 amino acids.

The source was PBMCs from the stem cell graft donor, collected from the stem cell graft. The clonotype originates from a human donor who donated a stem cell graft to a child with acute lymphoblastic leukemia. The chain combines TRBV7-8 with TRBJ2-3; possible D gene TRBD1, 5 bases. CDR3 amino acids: CASSLTVPDTDTQYF. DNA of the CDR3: TGTGCCAGCAGCTTGACAGTACCAGACACAGATACGCAGTATTTT.